A single sample is the source of the 2 T cell receptor beta chains below, sequenced in a study of T cell changes during pregnancy in multiple sclerosis. Sequencing used immunoSEQ multiplex PCR; TCRdb keeps in-frame clones, though not all of them. This sample has about 92,000 clones; approximately 92% occur once, and the top ten carry 2.6%. The sequenced sample was peripheral blood, obtained in the first trimester of pregnancy. The origin of the receptors is a female donor with multiple sclerosis, enrolled in a pregnancy study.

The rearrangement joins TRBV7-9 to TRBJ2-1; weak D call: TRBD2 (6 bases). The CDR3 extends over 14 amino acids. V was clipped by 5 bases and J by 5 bases, with 13 bases between them. Germline V gene sequence: CDR1 SEHNR, CDR2 FQNEAQ (reference sequence). The CDR3 DNA is TGTGCCAGCAGCGCCGGGACTTTCGACAATGAGCAGTTCTTC. Encoded protein: CASSAGTFDNEQFF.

The V gene is TRBV4-1, the J gene TRBJ2-3; D perhaps matches TRBD2 (6 bases). Trimming left V 3 bases short and J 2 bases short, with 15 bases between. Per germline, CDR1 MGHRA and CDR2 YSYEKL. The CDR3 has 16 amino acids. The CDR3 bases are TGCGCCAGCAGCCAGATAGAGGAGGGGTACACAGATACGCAGTATTTT. Its protein is CASSQIEEGYTDTQYF.